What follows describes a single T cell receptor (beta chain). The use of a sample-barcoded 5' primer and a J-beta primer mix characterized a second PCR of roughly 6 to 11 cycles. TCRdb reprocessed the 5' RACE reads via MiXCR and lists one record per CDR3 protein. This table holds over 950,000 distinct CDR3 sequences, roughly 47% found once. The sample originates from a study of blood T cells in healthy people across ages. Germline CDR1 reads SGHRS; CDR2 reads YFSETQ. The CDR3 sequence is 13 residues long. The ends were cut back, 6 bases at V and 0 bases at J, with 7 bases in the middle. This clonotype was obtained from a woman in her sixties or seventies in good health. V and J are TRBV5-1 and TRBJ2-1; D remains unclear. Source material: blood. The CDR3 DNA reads TGCGCCAGCACCCCATCCTCCTACAATGAGCAGTTCTTC. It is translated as CASTPSSYNEQFF.